This is a list of T cell receptor beta chains from one sample in a study of blood T cells in healthy people across ages. TCRdb re-called the 5' RACE reads through MiXCR, storing one row per CDR3 protein. The sample includes about 1,400,000 distinct CDR3 sequences, approximately 38% of them seen just once. The sequenced sample was blood. The source of these receptors is a young woman in good health. CDR3s include the opening cysteine and the closing phenylalanine or tryptophan. D genes are given only for firm matches. For some rows the clone size is stated as once, few or many, or as a class when expanded; others skip it.

v_call: TRBV5-1; clone_size: few; d_call: -; j_call: TRBJ2-3; cdr3_nt: TGCGCCAGCAGCTCCGACGGGGAGAGAGATACGCAGTATTTT; cdr3_aa: CASSSDGERDTQYF
v_call: TRBV28; clone_size: -; d_call: TRBD1; j_call: TRBJ2-7; cdr3_nt: TGTGCCAGCAGGAAGGGACAGATTCCCTACGAGCAGTACTTC; cdr3_aa: CASRKGQIPYEQYF
v_call: TRBV12-3/TRBV12-4; clone_size: -; d_call: -; j_call: TRBJ2-5; cdr3_nt: TGTGCCAGCACTACAACAGGAGAAGAGACCCAGTACTTC; cdr3_aa: CASTTTGEETQYF
v_call: TRBV7-9; clone_size: -; d_call: -; j_call: TRBJ1-2; cdr3_nt: TGTGCCAGCAGCTTAGCAGGCAGGGAATTGGACTATGGCTACACCTTC; cdr3_aa: CASSLAGRELDYGYTF
v_call: TRBV12-3/TRBV12-4; clone_size: few; d_call: -; j_call: TRBJ2-4; cdr3_nt: TGTGCCAGCAGTATTTGGACAGCTCCCAAAAACATTCAGTACTTC; cdr3_aa: CASSIWTAPKNIQYF
v_call: TRBV10-3; clone_size: few; d_call: TRBD2; j_call: TRBJ2-3; cdr3_nt: TGTGCCATCAGTGAGACTAGCGGGGGGTTGCAGTATTTT; cdr3_aa: CAISETSGGLQYF
v_call: TRBV12-3/TRBV12-4; clone_size: -; d_call: TRBD2; j_call: TRBJ2-3; cdr3_nt: TGTGCCAGCAGTCAGGGACTAGCCGCCCGGGGGCAGTATTTT; cdr3_aa: CASSQGLAARGQYF
v_call: TRBV7-9; clone_size: -; d_call: -; j_call: TRBJ2-3; cdr3_nt: TGTGCCAGCAGCTTATCCCTCCAAGATGGTCACACAGATACGCAGTATTTT; cdr3_aa: CASSLSLQDGHTDTQYF
v_call: TRBV24-1; clone_size: once; d_call: TRBD2; j_call: TRBJ2-1; cdr3_nt: TGTGCCACTTCCGGGGGACTAGCGGGAGGGAATGAGCAGTTCTTC; cdr3_aa: CATSGGLAGGNEQFF
v_call: TRBV6-1; clone_size: -; d_call: TRBD1; j_call: TRBJ1-1; cdr3_nt: TGTGCCAGCAGATCCCTCGTCAGACAGGGGGACACTGAAGCTTTCTTT; cdr3_aa: CASRSLVRQGDTEAFF
v_call: TRBV6-1; clone_size: few; d_call: -; j_call: TRBJ2-4; cdr3_nt: TGTGCCAGCAAAAAGAGCACAGGATTTCTTCTAGCCAAAAACATTCAGTACTTC; cdr3_aa: CASKKSTGFLLAKNIQYF
v_call: TRBV30; clone_size: -; d_call: TRBD1; j_call: TRBJ1-5; cdr3_nt: TGTGCCTGGAGTTGGACAGGGGCGAAGCAGCCCCAGCATTTT; cdr3_aa: CAWSWTGAKQPQHF
v_call: TRBV28; clone_size: -; d_call: TRBD1; j_call: TRBJ2-5; cdr3_nt: TGTGCCAGCAGTTCCCCAGGGGGCGCTCGGACGGGGACCCAGTACTTC; cdr3_aa: CASSSPGGARTGTQYF
v_call: TRBV7-8; clone_size: -; d_call: -; j_call: TRBJ1-5; cdr3_nt: TGTGCCAGCAGCTTACTATCTTTGTCGACAGGAGATCAGCCCCAGCATTTT; cdr3_aa: CASSLLSLSTGDQPQHF
v_call: TRBV20-1; clone_size: few; d_call: TRBD2; j_call: TRBJ2-7; cdr3_nt: TGCAGTGCTCGTGAGGTGAGCGGGAGGGCCTACGAGCAGTACTTC; cdr3_aa: CSAREVSGRAYEQYF
v_call: TRBV6-2/TRBV6-3; clone_size: -; d_call: -; j_call: TRBJ2-6; cdr3_nt: TGTGCCAGCAGCCCCGACACTGGGGCCAACGTCCTGACTTTC; cdr3_aa: CASSPDTGANVLTF
v_call: TRBV21-1; clone_size: few; d_call: -; j_call: TRBJ1-2; cdr3_nt: TGTGCCAGCAGCCAGCAGGACAGTCCAGGGGATGGCTACACCTTC; cdr3_aa: CASSQQDSPGDGYTF
v_call: TRBV3-1; clone_size: -; d_call: TRBD1; j_call: TRBJ2-1; cdr3_nt: TGTGCCAGCAGCCAAGCTTGGACAGGGACCGATGAGCAGTTCTTC; cdr3_aa: CASSQAWTGTDEQFF
v_call: TRBV20-1; clone_size: -; d_call: TRBD2; j_call: TRBJ2-7; cdr3_nt: TGCAGTGCTAGAGATCATTTTAGCGGGGGCCTCACTTCCTACGAGCAGTACTTC; cdr3_aa: CSARDHFSGGLTSYEQYF
v_call: TRBV7-9; clone_size: few; d_call: -; j_call: TRBJ1-1; cdr3_nt: TGTGCCAGCAGCCGAGAAGACCCCTCTTCGGCTTTCTTT; cdr3_aa: CASSREDPSSAFF
v_call: TRBV20-1; clone_size: -; d_call: TRBD2; j_call: TRBJ2-5; cdr3_nt: TGCAGTGCTGGCGGGGGGGTCCCAGAGACCCAGTACTTC; cdr3_aa: CSAGGGVPETQYF
v_call: TRBV12-3/TRBV12-4; clone_size: -; d_call: TRBD1; j_call: TRBJ1-2; cdr3_nt: TGTGCCAGCAGTCCAAGGGACAGGCTGGAGGGCTACACCTTC; cdr3_aa: CASSPRDRLEGYTF
v_call: TRBV5-1; clone_size: -; d_call: -; j_call: TRBJ1-1; cdr3_nt: TGCGCCAGCAGCCCCCGTGCGGGACAAACGAACACTGAAGCTTTCTTT; cdr3_aa: CASSPRAGQTNTEAFF
v_call: TRBV4-2; clone_size: -; d_call: TRBD2; j_call: TRBJ2-5; cdr3_nt: TGTGCCAGCAGCCAGGTCAACTTCAAGGGACTAGCGGGAGGGGGTGAGCAGTACTTC; cdr3_aa: CASSQVNFKGLAGGGEQYF
v_call: TRBV2; clone_size: few; d_call: -; j_call: TRBJ2-1; cdr3_nt: TGTGCCAGCAGTCCTCCCCAACAGGGACCCTACAATGAGCAGTTCTTC; cdr3_aa: CASSPPQQGPYNEQFF
v_call: TRBV6-1; clone_size: once; d_call: -; j_call: TRBJ1-2; cdr3_nt: TGTGCCAGCAGTGAAGTAGCTAACTATGGCTACACCTTC; cdr3_aa: CASSEVANYGYTF
v_call: TRBV3-1; clone_size: -; d_call: -; j_call: TRBJ2-2; cdr3_nt: TGTGCCAGCCGTTTGACGGCCTACACCGGGGAGCTGTTTTTT; cdr3_aa: CASRLTAYTGELFF
v_call: TRBV24-1; clone_size: -; d_call: TRBD2; j_call: TRBJ2-7; cdr3_nt: TGTGCCACCAGTGATTTTGGGCTAGCGGGAGGCCGAAGCTCCTACGAGCAGTACTTT; cdr3_aa: CATSDFGLAGGRSSYEQYF